The 20 T cell receptor beta chains below were found in one sample sequenced in a study of spatial heterogeneity in lung cancer. Time point: sample taken at primary tumor resection. The sequenced material consisted of unsorted whole RNA from tumor, nontumor lung or frozen PBMC. MiXCR, run by TCRdb on the 5' RACE reads, gives a single entry per CDR3 protein. Here the sample spans about 39,000 distinct CDR3 sequences, 4.5% to 6% being singletons. Sequenced material: PBMCs, taken at surgery. Receptors originate from a male donor with early-stage non-small cell lung cancer.

This clonotype was counted ten times or more. V gene TRBV5-4 combines with J gene TRBJ2-3; 9 bases line up with TRBD2. Germline loops: CDR1 SGHNT, CDR2 YYREEE (reference sequence). After removal of 0 bases from V and 2 bases from J, the junction contained 4 bases not matched to a gene. The CDR3 has 16 amino acids. The DNA of the CDR3 is TGTGCCAGCAGCTTGGCTCTAGCGGGGACCACAGATACGCAGTATTTT. It yields the protein CASSLALAGTTDTQYF.

This clonotype was detected only a few times. V usage is TRBV6-7 and J usage is TRBJ2-7; 10 positions agree with TRBD1. TRBV6-7 is an ORF, with its function uncertain. V was pared by 6 bases and J by 2 bases, with 4 bases of the junction left unmatched. This CDR3 contains 14 residues. CDR3 region: CASRRQGATYEQYF. The CDR3 nucleotides read TGTGCCAGCAGAAGACAGGGGGCGACCTACGAGCAGTACTTC.

This clonotype was counted at least ten times. The V gene is TRBV6-5, the J gene TRBJ2-7, with TRBD1 matching 8 bases. V was pared by 6 bases and J by 3 bases, with 7 bases of the junction left unmatched. This CDR3 comprises 14 residues. The germline CDR1 and CDR2 sequences are MNHEY and SVGAGI. CDR3 region: CASRAGTGGYEQYF. CDR3 DNA sequence: TGTGCCAGCAGGGCCGGGACAGGCGGCTACGAGCAGTACTTC.

This clonotype appeared many times. The CDR3 nucleotides are TGCGCCAGCAGCCCCACGGTCAGAAGTACTGGAAACACCATATATTTT. It is translated as CASSPTVRSTGNTIYF. V is TRBV5-1 and J is TRBJ1-3; D gene unclear. In germline, CDR1 is SGHRS, CDR2 YFSETQ. The CDR3 contains 16 residues. V lost 4 bases, J lost 2 bases, and 16 bases lay in between.

This clonotype appeared a few times. The J gene is TRBJ2-2, the V gene TRBV4-3; 10 nucleotides align to TRBD2. V lost 0 bases and J lost 1; bases outside the gene matches: 5. Germline CDR1 and CDR2: LGHNA and YSLEER. This CDR3 contains 18 residues. The DNA of the CDR3 is TGCGCCAGCAGCCAAGATTCGCCTAGCGGGGGGAACACCGGGGAGCTGTTTTTT. This codes for CASSQDSPSGGNTGELFF.

This clonotype was recorded at least ten times. The chain joins TRBV6-1 to TRBJ2-6, with no clear D. The CDR3 sequence is 15 residues long. Germline CDR1 reads MNHNS; CDR2 reads SASEGT. With 4 bases removed from V and 0 bases from J, the gap between germline ends came to 7 bases. CDR3 bases: TGTGCCAGCAGTGTCCGGGTCTCTGGGGCCAACGTCCTGACTTTC. This encodes CASSVRVSGANVLTF.

This clonotype was counted many times. The chain joins TRBV15 to TRBJ1-4; 7 bases are shared with TRBD1. CDR3 length: 16 residues. The germline V gene encodes CDR1 LNHNV and CDR2 YYDKDF (reference sequence). J lost 7 bases, V lost 0 bases, and 8 bases had no gene match. CDR3 DNA sequence: TGTGCCACCAGCAGAGAGTTATTGGACAGGAGTGAAAAACTGTTTTTT. This translates into CATSRELLDRSEKLFF. Based on the CDR3 plus reference TRBV15 and TRBJ1-4, the full variable domain is DAMVIQNPRYQVTQFGKPVTLSCSQTLNHNVMYWYQQKSSQAPKLLFHYYDKDFNNEADTPDNFQSRRPNTSFCFLDIRSPGLGDTAMYLCATSRELLDRSEKLFFGSGTQLSVL.

This clonotype was counted ten times or more. This chain connects TRBV7-6 to TRBJ2-7; D is uncertain. Germline CDR1 and CDR2: SGHVS and FNYEAQ. V lost 6 bases and J 0 bases, leaving 12 bases between the germline ends. This CDR3 has 14 residues. The CDR3 sequence is CASRPERVSYEQYF. The CDR3, as DNA: TGTGCCAGCAGGCCCGAAAGGGTCTCCTACGAGCAGTACTTC.

This clonotype showed up many times. The chain's CDR3 is CASTARTGENTEAFF. The CDR3 DNA is TGTGCCAGCACCGCCCGGACAGGGGAGAACACTGAAGCTTTCTTT. The V and J genes are TRBV5-4 and TRBJ1-1, with TRBD1 matching 9 bases. The ends lost 6 bases at V and 1 base at J; junction bases unmatched: 7. This CDR3 is built from 15 residues. Germline V gives CDR1 SGHNT, CDR2 YYREEE (reference sequence).

This clonotype was observed many times. The chain uses TRBV20-1 and TRBJ2-1; 11 nucleotides match TRBD2. The germline V gene has CDR1 DFQATT and CDR2 SNEGSKA (reference sequence). This CDR3 contains 14 residues. The junction had 9 bases not matched to a gene; V was cut back by 5 bases and J by 9 bases. The DNA for the CDR3 is TGCAGTGCTCCTCATAGCGGGGGGGCACTTGAGCAGTTCTTC. This sequence encodes CSAPHSGGALEQFF.

Details on this clonotype: A read error is possible here, since a much larger clone lies one base away. The chain has TRBV7-2 and TRBJ1-5, with a weak D call TRBD1 (6 bases). Germline-derived CDR1 and CDR2 are SGHTA and FQGNSA. The CDR3 extends over 16 amino acids. The germline V and J ends were trimmed by 2 bases and 4 bases, with 15 bases remaining between them. This CDR3 reads CASSLWGGATNQPQHF. The CDR3 DNA follows: TGTGCCAGCAGCTTATGGGGGGGGGCGACGAATCAGCCCCAGCATTTT.

In its sample, this clonotype was seen many times. The chain carries TRBV11-2 and TRBJ1-6; TRBD1 might be the D (6 bases). The V gene's germline CDR1 is SGHAT and CDR2 FQNNGV. The V and J ends lost 0 bases and 8 bases respectively, with 14 bases between them. The CDR3 spans 16 residues. DNA of the CDR3: TGTGCCAGCAGCTTAGAACAGGGCTTTCCACATTCACCCCTCCACTTT. Amino acids: CASSLEQGFPHSPLHF.

V gene TRBV20-1 combines with J gene TRBJ2-7; 7 nucleotides align to TRBD2. The V and J ends lost 5 bases and 7 bases, in that order; junction bases with no gene match: 5. The CDR3 totals 11 residues. Looked up from germline, CDR1 is DFQATT and CDR2 is SNEGSKA (reference sequence). CDR3 coding DNA: TGCAGTGCTTCCTCGGGGGGAGAGCAGTACTTC. This encodes CSASSGGEQYF.

This clonotype was counted many times. The gene calls are TRBV24-1 and TRBJ2-7; no reliable D call. Germline lookup yields CDR1 KGHDR and CDR2 SFDVKD. V lost 3 bases and J 5 bases, leaving 16 bases between the germline ends. The CDR3 length is 15 residues. The CDR3 DNA is TGTGCCACCAGTGATCCCCCTTGCCTTCGTGACGAGCAGTACTTC. As protein: CATSDPPCLRDEQYF.

This clonotype came up many times. The chain joins TRBV7-2 to TRBJ1-1, with 9 bases fitting TRBD1. This CDR3 comprises 17 residues. Germline loops: CDR1 SGHTA, CDR2 FQGNSA. J gave up 3 bases and V 5 bases, and 13 bases lay outside the gene matches. DNA of the CDR3: TGTGCCAGCAGCCCCAGAGGGGGACAGGGTTTTTACACTGAAGCTTTCTTT. Protein: CASSPRGGQGFYTEAFF.

This clonotype was counted between two and nine times. J is TRBJ2-1 and V is TRBV20-1; the D gene is possibly TRBD2 (5 bases). This CDR3 contains 11 residues. Between the trimmed V and J ends, which lost 6 bases and 14 bases, there was a span of 17 bases. The germline V gene has CDR1 DFQATT and CDR2 SNEGSKA (reference sequence). Here the CDR3 DNA reads TGCAGTGCCCTTTTCGGGGATAACGAGTTCTTC. Its protein is CSALFGDNEFF.

This chain uses TRBV20-1 with TRBJ2-1, with D perhaps matching TRBD1 (5 bases). Per germline, CDR1 DFQATT and CDR2 SNEGSKA (reference sequence). This CDR3 has 13 residues. V lost 6 bases and J 5 bases, leaving 14 bases between the germline ends. The CDR3 loop reads CSAHSGQNNEQFF. In DNA, the CDR3 is TGCAGTGCCCACTCAGGGCAGAACAATGAGCAGTTCTTC.

The sample holds many counts of this clonotype. The chain is built from TRBV2 and TRBJ2-5; unclear D gene. Germline-derived CDR1 and CDR2 are SNHLY and FYNNEI. The CDR3 is 11 amino acids. Trimming shortened V by 4 bases and J by 5 bases, and 5 bases separated the two germline ends. As DNA, the CDR3 is TGTGCCAGCAGTGGGTGGGAGACCCAGTACTTC. Protein product: CASSGWETQYF.

At least ten counts were recorded for this clonotype. The chain uses TRBV11-3 and TRBJ2-5; 7 nucleotides align to TRBD2. This CDR3 has 15 residues. J lost 5 bases, V lost 1 base, and 7 bases had no gene match. The germline V gene encodes CDR1 SGHNT and CDR2 YENEEA. CDR3 sequence (DNA): TGTGCCAGCAGCTTAGCAGCGGGAAGCCAGGAGACCCAGTACTTC. It is translated as CASSLAAGSQETQYF.

To note about this clonotype: A much larger clone differs by one base, so this may be a read error. The chain employs TRBV2 and TRBJ2-3; the match to TRBD1 covers 8 bases. In germline, CDR1 is SNHLY, CDR2 FYNNEI. CDR3 size: 14 residues. V lost 6 bases to trimming and J lost 1 base; unmatched junction nucleotides: 3. The CDR3 here is CASSGQGGTDTQYF. As DNA, the CDR3 is TGTGCCAGCAGCGGACAGGGTGGCACAGATACGCAGTATTTT.